This is a list of T cell receptor beta chains from one sample in a study of cytomegalovirus exposure and HLA in healthy donors. Here immunoSEQ multiplex PCR was the method, and the copy in TCRdb shows in-frame clones only, minus some. The sample holds 200,000 to 250,000 clones, under 90% seen once. Sequencing used PBMCs. The receptors shown here come from a human donor in good health. CDR3s include the opening cysteine and the closing phenylalanine or tryptophan. A D gene is named only where the DNA matches it firmly. Where a row states a size, it is once, few, many or the class of an expanded clone; other rows omit it.

v_gene	d_gene	abundance	j_gene	CDR3aa	CDR3nt
TRBV18	TRBD1	.	TRBJ1-2	CASSPSPGQGFSGINGYTF	TGTGCCAGCTCACCATCCCCGGGACAGGGGTTTTCGGGCATTAATGGCTACACCTTC
TRBV11-3	.	few	TRBJ2-1	CASSLNFRPGDRRNEQFF	TGTGCCAGCAGCTTAAATTTTCGCCCGGGGGATAGACGGAATGAGCAGTTCTTC
TRBV6-5	TRBD1	.	TRBJ1-1	CASSAGQGGNTEAFF	TGTGCCAGCAGTGCGGGACAGGGGGGGAACACTGAAGCTTTCTTT
TRBV5-5	TRBD1	.	TRBJ2-7	CASSGQDRDYEQYF	TGTGCCAGCAGCGGACAAGACAGGGACTACGAGCAGTACTTC
TRBV18	.	.	TRBJ1-1	CASSPGASVNTEAFF	TGTGCCAGCTCACCAGGGGCGTCGGTGAACACTGAAGCTTTCTTT
TRBV27	.	.	TRBJ2-7	CASSWGGRGYEQYF	TGTGCCAGCAGTTGGGGGGGCAGGGGCTACGAGCAGTACTTC
TRBV11-2	.	.	TRBJ2-1	CASSFSGRVHNEQFF	TGTGCCAGCAGCTTTTCCGGGAGAGTACACAATGAGCAGTTCTTC
TRBV29-1	.	once	TRBJ2-1	CSVRQRNNEQFF	TGCAGCGTGAGACAGAGGAACAATGAGCAGTTCTTC
TRBV2	.	.	TRBJ1-3	CASSPGVEYTIYF	TGTGCCAGCAGCCCGGGGGTTGAATACACCATATATTTT
TRBV6-5	TRBD1	once	TRBJ1-2	CASSRGQAAYGYTF	TGTGCCAGCAGCCGAGGACAGGCGGCCTATGGCTACACCTTC
TRBV6-5	.	.	TRBJ2-2	CASSFTGLGGELFF	TGTGCCAGCAGTTTCACAGGGTTGGGCGGGGAGCTGTTTTTT
TRBV7-2	.	few	TRBJ2-7	CASSQGTAYEQYF	TGTGCCAGCAGCCAGGGGACCGCCTACGAGCAGTACTTC
TRBV19	.	few	TRBJ2-6	CASTAASSGANVLTF	TGTGCCAGTACGGCGGCGAGCTCTGGGGCCAACGTCCTGACTTTC
TRBV6-5	TRBD1	.	TRBJ2-1	CASRWTGSYNEQFF	TGTGCCAGCCGCTGGACAGGCTCCTACAATGAGCAGTTCTTC
TRBV18	TRBD2	once	TRBJ2-1	CASSPSGSWDNEQFF	TGTGCCAGCTCACCGAGCGGGAGCTGGGACAATGAGCAGTTCTTC
TRBV19	TRBD2	.	TRBJ2-1	CASSNRASGSENNEQFF	TGTGCCAGTAGTAATAGGGCTAGCGGGAGCGAAAACAATGAGCAGTTCTTC
TRBV11-3	.	.	TRBJ2-5	CASSRASKETQYF	TGTGCCAGCAGCCGCGCCTCGAAGGAGACCCAGTACTTC
TRBV11-3	.	.	TRBJ2-5	CASSLNRVSKTQYF	TGTGCCAGCAGCTTGAACAGGGTGTCCAAGACCCAGTACTTC
TRBV30	.	once	TRBJ1-4	CVWKRALGGPGADEKLFF	TGTGTCTGGAAGAGGGCCCTTGGGGGCCCAGGAGCCGATGAAAAACTGTTTTTT
TRBV5-1	TRBD1	few	TRBJ2-7	CASSSATPLLVTPGTGGNYEQYF	TGCGCCAGCAGCTCAGCCACCCCCTTGCTCGTGACCCCCGGGACAGGGGGGAACTACGAGCAGTACTTC
TRBV19	TRBD2	.	TRBJ2-3	CASSPGLAGLRPGDTQYF	TGTGCCAGTAGCCCGGGACTAGCGGGACTCAGGCCAGGGGATACGCAGTATTTT
TRBV10-3	TRBD2	.	TRBJ2-7	CATRGSGDYEQYF	TGTGCCACCCGGGGTAGCGGGGACTACGAGCAGTACTTC
TRBV7-2	TRBD1	.	TRBJ2-7	CASSLQGAGSYEQYF	TGTGCCAGCAGTTTACAGGGGGCAGGGTCCTACGAGCAGTACTTC
TRBV6-5	.	.	TRBJ2-3	CASRAKAVSTDTQYF	TGTGCCAGCAGGGCCAAAGCGGTGAGCACAGATACGCAGTATTTT
TRBV7-3	TRBD2	.	TRBJ2-1	CASSLLAGRGNEQFF	TGTGCCAGCAGCTTATTAGCGGGACGGGGCAATGAGCAGTTCTTC
TRBV7-9	TRBD1	.	TRBJ2-7	CSSSSRVTGGEQYF	TGTTCCAGCAGCTCCAGGGTTACAGGGGGCGAGCAGTACTTC
TRBV15	TRBD1	.	TRBJ2-7	CATSRRDRNYEQYF	TGTGCCACCAGCCGACGGGACAGGAACTACGAGCAGTACTTC
TRBV19	TRBD1	.	TRBJ2-7	CASSRTGVQERARGSYEQYF	TGTGCCAGTAGCAGAACAGGGGTCCAGGAAAGGGCAAGGGGCTCCTACGAGCAGTACTTC
TRBV29-1	.	.	TRBJ1-1	CSVGRKMNTEAFF	TGCAGCGTTGGGCGGAAAATGAACACTGAAGCTTTCTTT
TRBV5-1	TRBD2	.	TRBJ2-5	CASTLGLAGARKETQYF	TGCGCCAGCACCCTTGGGCTAGCGGGAGCTAGGAAAGAGACCCAGTACTTC
TRBV4-1	.	.	TRBJ2-1	CASSQGLVYEQFF	TGCGCCAGCAGCCAAGGACTAGTTTATGAGCAGTTCTTC
TRBV15	.	.	TRBJ2-7	CATSRDTRSYEQYF	TGTGCCACCAGCAGAGACACTCGCTCCTACGAGCAGTACTTC
TRBV16	.	.	TRBJ1-4	CASSPYKNEKLFF	TGTGCCAGCAGCCCATACAAGAATGAAAAACTGTTTTTT
TRBV11-1	TRBD2	.	TRBJ2-1	CASSFPGGEYNEQFF	TGTGCCAGCAGCTTTCCGGGAGGCGAGTACAATGAGCAGTTCTTC
TRBV6-1	TRBD2	.	TRBJ2-7	CASSELLAGGYEQYF	TGTGCCAGCAGTGAATTACTAGCGGGAGGGTACGAGCAGTACTTC
TRBV7-2	TRBD1	.	TRBJ2-5	CASSSGQGLQETQYF	TGTGCCAGCAGCTCGGGACAGGGATTACAAGAGACCCAGTACTTC
TRBV5-4	TRBD2	.	TRBJ2-1	CASSGAGGPSSEQFF	TGTGCCAGCAGCGGGGCGGGGGGCCCCTCCAGTGAGCAGTTCTTC
TRBV5-1	.	.	TRBJ2-1	CASSLMDGGNNEQFF	TGCGCCAGCAGCCTGATGGACGGAGGGAACAATGAGCAGTTCTTC
TRBV11-2	TRBD1	.	TRBJ2-1	CASSFGTGYNEQFF	TGTGCCAGCAGCTTCGGGACAGGGTACAATGAGCAGTTCTTC
TRBV18	.	.	TRBJ1-3	CASKPTGTRTGNTIYF	TGTGCCAGCAAACCCACCGGGACACGCACTGGAAACACCATATATTTT